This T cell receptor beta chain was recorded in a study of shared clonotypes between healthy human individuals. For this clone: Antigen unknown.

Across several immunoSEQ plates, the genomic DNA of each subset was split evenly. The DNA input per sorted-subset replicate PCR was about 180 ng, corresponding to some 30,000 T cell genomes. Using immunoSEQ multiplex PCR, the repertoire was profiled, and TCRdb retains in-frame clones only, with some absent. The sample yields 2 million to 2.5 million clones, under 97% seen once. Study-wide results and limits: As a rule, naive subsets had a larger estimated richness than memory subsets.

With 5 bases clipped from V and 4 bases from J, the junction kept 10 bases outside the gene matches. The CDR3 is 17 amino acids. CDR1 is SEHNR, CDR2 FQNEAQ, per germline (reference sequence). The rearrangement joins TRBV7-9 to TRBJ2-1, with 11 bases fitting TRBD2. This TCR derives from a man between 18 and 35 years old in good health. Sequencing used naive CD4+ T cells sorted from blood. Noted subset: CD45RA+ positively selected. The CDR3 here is CASSQTSGKALYNEQFF. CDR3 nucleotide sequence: TGTGCCAGCAGCCAGACTAGCGGGAAGGCTCTTTACAATGAGCAGTTCTTC.